This T cell receptor (beta chain) originates from a study of blood T cell repertoires in COVID-19. Enrolled through a virtual design, the participants were between roughly 18 and 100 years of age and came from 24 US areas. Before being deemed recovered, Cohort 3 donors had two negative PCRs, clearance, or symptom resolution. CDR1 is LNHDA, CDR2 SQIVND, per germline (reference sequence). The CDR3 has 16 residues. V shed 1 base and J 2 bases; nucleotides not matched to a gene: 5. The repertoire was sequenced with immunoSEQ multiplex PCR; TCRdb's copy has only in-frame clones and lacks some. The sample consists of about 300,000 clones, 85% to 90% of them appearing once.

This sequence joins TRBV19 and TRBJ2-4; 7 bases agree with TRBD2. Input material: PBMCs or T cells enriched from blood (not recorded which). The TCR originated in a woman aged 18 to 35 who had recovered from COVID-19. The CDR3 spells CASSIVGEGPKNIQYF. CDR3 in DNA: TGTGCCAGTAGTATAGTGGGGGAGGGACCCAAAAACATTCAGTACTTC.